This T cell receptor (beta chain) stems from a study of blood T cell repertoires in COVID-19. Study-level information: Some COVID-19 samples were acute and others convalescent; all came from the United States, Italy and Spain. Sample material is recorded as cDNA or gDNA derived from T cells, B-cell-depleted T cells, or PBMCs.

How the authors handled the data: Reference gene primer amplification yielded estimated nucleated cell counts. TCRdb keeps only in-frame clones here, not all; method: immunoSEQ multiplex PCR. V, J and clone size are those of that table, while D and trimming were read from the DNA. Of some 100,000 clones listed, approximately 90% are singletons. The ends lost 3 bases at V and 9 bases at J; junction bases unmatched: 4. In germline, CDR1 is DFQATT, CDR2 SNEGSKA (reference sequence). The CDR3 spans 12 residues. The chain uses TRBV20-1 and TRBJ2-1, with TRBD2 matching over 8 bases. This TCR came from a human donor in a cohort sampled during active COVID-19. The sample comprised peripheral blood. CDR3 sequence reads: CSASWTSSEQFF. The CDR3 region has the DNA TGCAGTGCTAGTTGGACTAGCAGTGAGCAGTTCTTC.